This T cell receptor beta chain was captured by sequencing in a study of post-analysis software for immune sequencing data. On the study more broadly: Courses of disease covered relapsing-remitting, secondary progressive and progressive-relapsing multiple sclerosis.

In regard to this clonotype: The antigen is undetermined.

Incorporated into the TCR beta cDNA libraries were unique molecular identifiers, which served to reduce PCR and sequencing biases. TCRdb re-called the PCR reads with MiXCR, one entry per CDR3 protein. The sample includes some 890,000 distinct CDR3 sequences, under 70% of them seen just once. General study findings and limits: Patients used about 5 TRBV segments, including TRBV5-6, TRBV5-1 and TRBV20-1, more often than controls.

The CDR3 totals 15 residues. Germline V gene data show CDR1 as MNHEY and CDR2 as SVGAGI. This TCR derives from a girl between 5 and 17 years old with multiple sclerosis. The chain combines TRBV6-5 with TRBJ2-4, with D possibly being TRBD1 (5 bases). The J call may be wrong; the DNA end is better matched by TRBJ2-7. The sample comprised blood. In nucleotides, the CDR3 is TGTGCCAGCAGTGGCGGTAGGGGCCGTGGGTACGAGCAGTACTTC. This translates into CASSGGRGRGYEQYF.